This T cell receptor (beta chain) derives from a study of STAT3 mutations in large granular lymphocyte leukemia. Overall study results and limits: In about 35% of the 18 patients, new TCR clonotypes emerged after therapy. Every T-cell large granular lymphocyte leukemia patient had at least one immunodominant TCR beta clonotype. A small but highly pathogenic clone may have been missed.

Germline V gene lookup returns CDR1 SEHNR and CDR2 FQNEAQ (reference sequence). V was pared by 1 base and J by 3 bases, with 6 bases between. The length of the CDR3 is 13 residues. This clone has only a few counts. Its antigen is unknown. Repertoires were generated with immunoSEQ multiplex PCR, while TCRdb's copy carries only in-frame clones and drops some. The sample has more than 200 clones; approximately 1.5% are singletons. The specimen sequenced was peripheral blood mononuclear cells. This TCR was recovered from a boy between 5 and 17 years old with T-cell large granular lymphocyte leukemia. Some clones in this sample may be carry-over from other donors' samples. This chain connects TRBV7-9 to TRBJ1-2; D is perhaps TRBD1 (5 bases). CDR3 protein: CASSLGRDYGYTF. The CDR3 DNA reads TGTGCCAGCAGCTTAGGCAGGGACTATGGCTACACCTTC. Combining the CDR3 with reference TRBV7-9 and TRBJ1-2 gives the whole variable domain DTGVSQNPRHKITKRGQNVTFRCDPISEHNRLYWYRQTLGQGPEFLTYFQNEAQLEKSRLLSDRFSAERPKGSFSTLEIQRTEQGDSAMYLCASSLGRDYGYTFGSGTRLTVV.